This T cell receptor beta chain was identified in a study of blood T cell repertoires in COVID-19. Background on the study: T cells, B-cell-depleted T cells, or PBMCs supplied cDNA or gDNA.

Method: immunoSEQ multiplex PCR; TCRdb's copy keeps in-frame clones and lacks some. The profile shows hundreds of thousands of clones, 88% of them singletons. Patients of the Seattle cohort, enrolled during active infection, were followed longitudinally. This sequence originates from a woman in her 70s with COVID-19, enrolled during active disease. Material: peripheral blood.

In nucleotides, the CDR3 is TGTGCCAGCAGCTTAAACGGGGGGGCTAGAGATACGCAGTATTTT. It translates to CASSLNGGARDTQYF. The V call is TRBV7-2, the J call TRBJ2-3, with TRBD2 identical over 8 bases. The CDR3 covers 15 residues. Germline loops: CDR1 SGHTA, CDR2 FQGNSA. V trimming: 2 bases; J trimming: 5 bases; junction bases outside the gene matches: 6.